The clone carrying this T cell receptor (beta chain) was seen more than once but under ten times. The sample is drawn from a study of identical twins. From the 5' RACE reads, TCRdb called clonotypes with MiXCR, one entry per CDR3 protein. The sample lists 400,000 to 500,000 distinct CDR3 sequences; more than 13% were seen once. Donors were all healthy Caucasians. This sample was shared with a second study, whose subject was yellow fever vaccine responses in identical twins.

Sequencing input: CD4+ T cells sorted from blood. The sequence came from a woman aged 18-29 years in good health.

CDR3 residues: CASSPNGYTEAFF. In nucleotides, the CDR3 is TGCGCCAGCAGCCCCAACGGATACACTGAAGCTTTCTTT. V is TRBV4-3 and J is TRBJ1-1; no clear D gene. The V end lost 4 bases, the J end lost 3 bases, and 9 bases lay between the germline ends. CDR1 is LGHNA, CDR2 YSLEER, per germline. The CDR3 runs 13 residues.